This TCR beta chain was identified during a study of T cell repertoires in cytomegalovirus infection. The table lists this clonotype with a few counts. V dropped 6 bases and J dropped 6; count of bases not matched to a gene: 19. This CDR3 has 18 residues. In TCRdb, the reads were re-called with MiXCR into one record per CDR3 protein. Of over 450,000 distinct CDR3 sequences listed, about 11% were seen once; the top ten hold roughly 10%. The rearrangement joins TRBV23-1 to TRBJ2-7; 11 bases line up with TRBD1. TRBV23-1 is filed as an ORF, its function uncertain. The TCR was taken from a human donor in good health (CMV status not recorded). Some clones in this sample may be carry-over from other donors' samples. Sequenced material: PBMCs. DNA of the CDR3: TGCGCCAGCAGCCATCCGGGACAGGGGGTACCTGCGAACTGCGAGCAGTACTTC. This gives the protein CASSHPGQGVPANCEQYF.